The source of this TCR beta chain is a study of blood T cell repertoires in COVID-19. As processed by the authors: Estimated nucleated cell counts came from reference gene primer amplification. Using immunoSEQ multiplex PCR, the repertoire was profiled, and TCRdb retains in-frame clones only, with some absent. From that table come the V and J calls and clone size; the DNA was used to work out D and trimming. The sample has more than 150,000 clones, approximately 87% seen once. Germline loops: CDR1 SGHTA, CDR2 FQGNSA. The CDR3 length is 13 residues. V dropped 7 bases and J dropped 4 bases, with 13 bases sitting between them.

The source of this sequence is a man aged 65 to 85 with active or convalescent COVID-19. The sample consisted of peripheral blood. V usage is TRBV7-2 and J usage is TRBJ1-2; D ambiguous. CDR3 in DNA: TGTGCCAGCACCCTGGGCCCCAGCTATGGCTACACCTTC. Translated, it gives CASTLGPSYGYTF.